This TCR beta chain was documented in a study of shared clonotypes between healthy human individuals. Study-level points and caveats: As a rule, naive subsets had a larger estimated richness than memory subsets. When compared with the clonotypes that were shared by all four sorted-subset donors, the non-shared clonotypes turned out to have lower generation probabilities.

Germline values: CDR1 MNHEY, CDR2 SMNVEV (reference sequence). The CDR3 covers 15 residues. The V and J ends lost 6 bases and 0 bases respectively, with 11 bases between them. Donors comprised only Caucasian adults living in Nashville, Tennessee. CD45RO+ cells joined CCR7-negative CD45RA+ TemRA cells to form CD8 memory. Comments on this clone: Its specificity is unknown.

The repertoire was sequenced with immunoSEQ multiplex PCR; TCRdb's copy has only in-frame clones and lacks some. The repertoire holds some 87,000 clones, with 68% as singletons. The TCR was taken from a man aged 30 to 39 in good health. The chain carries TRBV27 and TRBJ1-4; D uncertain. Sequenced material: memory CD8+ T cells sorted from blood. Subset reported: CD45RO+ cells pooled with CCR7-negative TemRA cells. In nucleotides, the CDR3 is TGTGCCAGCAGGGGCGGCCTCGCAACTAATGAAAAACTGTTTTTT. This encodes CASRGGLATNEKLFF. The entire variable domain, with the rest obtained from reference TRBV27 and TRBJ1-4, is as follows: EAQVTQNPRYLITVTGKKLTVTCSQNMNHEYMSWYRQDPGLGLRQIYYSMNVEVTDKGDVPEGYKVSRKEKRNFPLILESPSPNQTSLYFCASRGGLATNEKLFFGSGTQLSVL.